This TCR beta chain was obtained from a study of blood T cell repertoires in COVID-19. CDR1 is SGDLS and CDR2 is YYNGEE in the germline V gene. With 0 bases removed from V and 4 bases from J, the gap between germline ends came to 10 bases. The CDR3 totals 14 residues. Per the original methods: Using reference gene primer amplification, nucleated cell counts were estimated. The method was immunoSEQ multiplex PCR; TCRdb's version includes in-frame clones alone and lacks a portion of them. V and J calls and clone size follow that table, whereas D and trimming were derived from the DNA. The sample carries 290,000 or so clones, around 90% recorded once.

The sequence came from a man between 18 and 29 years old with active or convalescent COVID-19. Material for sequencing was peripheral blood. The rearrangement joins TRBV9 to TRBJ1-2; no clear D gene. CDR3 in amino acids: CASSVEEASYGYTF. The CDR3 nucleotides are TGTGCCAGCAGCGTAGAGGAGGCCTCCTATGGCTACACCTTC.